What follows describes a single TCR beta chain. Trimming shortened V by 4 bases and J by 4 bases, and 11 bases separated the two germline ends. There are 14 residues in the CDR3. CDR1 and CDR2 (germline): SNHLY, FYNNEI. This entry is derived from a study of blood T cell repertoires in COVID-19. Overall study: The United States, Italy and Spain supplied acute and convalescent COVID-19 samples.

Sequenced by immunoSEQ multiplex PCR; TCRdb stores in-frame clones only, minus some. This sample carries approximately 210,000 clones, 86% of them seen once, and the ten largest clones take 2.2%. Specimen: peripheral blood. The source is a man younger than 45 who had recovered from COVID-19. The rearrangement links TRBV2 to TRBJ2-1, with D maybe TRBD2 (6 bases). As DNA, the CDR3 is TGTGCCAGCAGTGCAGTGGCGGGGTACAATGAGCAGTTCTTC. Its protein product is CASSAVAGYNEQFF. The full variable domain, with the rest looked up from reference TRBV2 and TRBJ2-1, is EPEVTQTPSHQVTQMGQEVILRCVPISNHLYFYWYRQILGQKVEFLVSFYNNEISEKSEIFDDQFSVERPDGSNFTLKIRSTKLEDSAMYFCASSAVAGYNEQFFGPGTRLTVL.